This TCR beta chain was identified in a study of cytomegalovirus exposure and HLA in healthy donors. Whole-study results and caveats: The sole available immune exposure information was CMV serostatus.

To note about this clone: Its target is unknown.

Use of 60 Vbeta and 13 Jbeta primers characterized the PCR. The table came from immunoSEQ multiplex PCR; TCRdb's copy has only in-frame clones and leaves some out. The table includes roughly 86,000 clones, 70% to 85% detected once. Trimming removed 0 bases at V and 14 bases at J, with 8 bases between. CDR1 is SNHLY, CDR2 FYNNEI, per germline. This CDR3 comprises 11 residues. The chain couples TRBV2 to TRBJ1-5; D ambiguous. Sequenced material: PBMCs. This receptor was taken from a man between 60 and 75 years old in good health and CMV-seronegative. The CDR3 bases are TGTGCCAGCAGTGAAGCGACAAGGAAGCATTTT. Translating it yields CASSEATRKHF. The entire variable domain, with the rest obtained from reference TRBV2 and TRBJ1-5, is as follows: EPEVTQTPSHQVTQMGQEVILRCVPISNHLYFYWYRQILGQKVEFLVSFYNNEISEKSEIFDDQFSVERPDGSNFTLKIRSTKLEDSAMYFCASSEATRKHFGDGTRLSIL.